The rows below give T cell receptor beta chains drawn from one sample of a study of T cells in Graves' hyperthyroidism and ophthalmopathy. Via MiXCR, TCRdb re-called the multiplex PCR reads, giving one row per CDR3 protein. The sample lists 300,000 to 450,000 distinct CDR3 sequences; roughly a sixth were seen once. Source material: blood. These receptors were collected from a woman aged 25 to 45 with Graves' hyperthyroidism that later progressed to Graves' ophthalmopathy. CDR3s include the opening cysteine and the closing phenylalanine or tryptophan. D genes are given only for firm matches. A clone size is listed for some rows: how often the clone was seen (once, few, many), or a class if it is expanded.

TGTGCCAGCAGCGCGAAGACTAGCGGGGGGCCGTCATCTACCGGGGAGCTGTTTTTT	CASSAKTSGGPSSTGELFF	TRBV7-9	TRBJ2-2	TRBD2	-	19
TGTGCCAGCAGCCCCGGACTAGTCCAAGAGACCCAGTACTTC	CASSPGLVQETQYF	TRBV11-2	TRBJ2-5	TRBD2	many	14
TGCAGTGCTAGTGCCGGGACAGTGGGCTCACCCCTCCACTTT	CSASAGTVGSPLHF	TRBV20-1	TRBJ1-6	TRBD1	many	14
TGTGCCAGCAGTGAGAGTCAGAGCCCCTACGAGCAGTACTTC	CASSESQSPYEQYF	TRBV2	TRBJ2-7	-	many	14
TGTGCCAGCAGCGTAGGTGACAGCCCCACCGGGGAGCTGTTTTTT	CASSVGDSPTGELFF	TRBV9	TRBJ2-2	-	few	15
TGTGCCAGCAGTGAAGGCAGGTGGGATACGCAGTATTTT	CASSEGRWDTQYF	TRBV6-1	TRBJ2-3	-	-	13
TGTGCCAGTAGTATAGGAAACCCTGCCGGGAGGGGCACAGATACGCAGTATTTT	CASSIGNPAGRGTDTQYF	TRBV19	TRBJ2-3	TRBD2	few	18
TGTGCCAGCAGTTCGGACGGGTACAATGAGCAGTTCTTC	CASSSDGYNEQFF	TRBV27	TRBJ2-1	-	-	13
TGTGCCAGCAGTCACCGGGACAGGGTAGTTTATCAGAACACTGAAGCTTTCTTT	CASSHRDRVVYQNTEAFF	TRBV11-2	TRBJ1-1	TRBD1	-	18
TGCGCCAGCACCCCTGACCACCGGTCCGGGGCGGTAGATACGCAGTATTTT	CASTPDHRSGAVDTQYF	TRBV4-1	TRBJ2-3	-	-	17
TGTGCCAGCAGCCCCGGGGGGGGAGGGGCCTACGAGCAGTACTTC	CASSPGGGGAYEQYF	TRBV9	TRBJ2-7	TRBD2	many	15
TGTGCCTGGAGGGCCCCCGTCGTAGCTTTCTTT	CAWRAPVVAFF	TRBV30	TRBJ1-1	-	-	11
TGCAGTGCAACCGTACCAAACACTGAAGCTTTCTTT	CSATVPNTEAFF	TRBV20-1	TRBJ1-1	-	many	12
TGTGCCAGCAGCTTCCAACAGGGGGAGTTTGGCTACACCTTC	CASSFQQGEFGYTF	TRBV7-2	TRBJ1-2	TRBD1	many	14
TGTGCCAGCAGTGAAGCGGTGGTGGAAGAGCAGTTCTTC	CASSEAVVEEQFF	TRBV6-1	TRBJ2-1	-	many	13
TGTGCCAGCAGTTCAACTGAGGGGACGACAGGGTCGTATGGCTACACCTTC	CASSSTEGTTGSYGYTF	TRBV12-3/TRBV12-4	TRBJ1-2	TRBD1	many	17
TGTGCCACCAGCAGAGATTGGGCCTCTGGGGCCAACGTCCTGACTTTC	CATSRDWASGANVLTF	TRBV15	TRBJ2-6	-	-	16
TGTGCCAGCAGTCCGTACAATGAGCAGTTCTTC	CASSPYNEQFF	TRBV2	TRBJ2-1	-	many	11
TGTGCCAGCAGCCGAGAGATGCAGGGAGGCGTGGGTGGCTACACCTTC	CASSREMQGGVGGYTF	TRBV11-3	TRBJ1-2	-	once	16
TGTGCCAGCAGCCAAGTTCCAACAGGACAGGGCTACGAGCAGTACTTC	CASSQVPTGQGYEQYF	TRBV3-1	TRBJ2-7	TRBD1	many	16
TGCAGTGCTGAAGGGACTAGCGGGGGGGAATTCACAGATACGCAGTATTTT	CSAEGTSGGEFTDTQYF	TRBV20-1	TRBJ2-3	TRBD2	few	17